The clone carrying this TCR beta chain was seen a handful of times. Its antigen is not known. The source of the sample is a study of post-analysis software for immune sequencing data. General study results and limits: Those with multiple sclerosis, the patient group, showed significantly lower normalized Chao1 diversity than controls. Four or five TRBV segments, including TRBV5-6, TRBV5-1 and TRBV20-1, were more frequent in patients than controls.

Presence of unique molecular identifiers characterized the TCR beta cDNA libraries. It was from approximately 0.91 to 9.4 million T cells that roughly 0.5 million cDNA molecules came. TCRdb recomputed calls from the PCR reads with MiXCR, one row per CDR3 protein. The table shows about 540,000 distinct CDR3 sequences, with around a third occurring only once. The V segment lost 4 bases and the J segment 11 bases; nucleotides outside the gene matches: 9. Germline assignment: CDR1 SGHRS and CDR2 YFSETQ. The length of the CDR3 is 14 residues. The chain couples TRBV5-1 to TRBJ2-5, with 12 bases that match TRBD1. The sequence was obtained from a girl younger than 18 with multiple sclerosis. The specimen was blood. CDR3 sequence: CASSVGTGGPRQYF. The CDR3, as DNA: TGCGCCAGCAGCGTCGGGACAGGGGGCCCCCGACAGTACTTC.